This is a list of T cell receptor beta chains from one sample in a study of vaccination effects on CD4 cells after COVID-19. Measured with immunoSEQ multiplex PCR; TCRdb has only the in-frame clones, and not every one. Among tens of thousands of clones listed, about three quarters were seen once. Antigen specificity for these receptors is unknown. The sample in question was CD4+ T cells from PBMCs cultured with HCoV-NL63 spike peptides, obtained before COVID-19 vaccination. These TCRs come from a human donor who had a prior SARS-CoV-2 infection. Both conserved end residues are part of each CDR3. D genes are given only for firm matches. Size values are once, few and many counts, or a class for expanded clones, and some rows have none.

V gene	J gene	D gene	clone size	CDR3 DNA	CDR3 protein
TRBV9	TRBJ2-1	TRBD2	.	TGTGCCAGCAGCGTAGGAAGCGGGGCTTACTACAATGAGCAGTTCTTC	CASSVGSGAYYNEQFF
TRBV25-1	TRBJ1-1	TRBD1	.	TGTGCCAGCAGTGACCGGGACAGGGGTACTGAAGCTTTCTTT	CASSDRDRGTEAFF
TRBV6-5	TRBJ1-2	.	.	TGTGCCAGCAGTTACTCCAGTAATCTTAACTATGGCTACACCTTC	CASSYSSNLNYGYTF
TRBV5-4	TRBJ2-3	.	once	TGTGCCAGCAGGAGGGGGGGGTCAGGGCGGCTCGGCACAGATACGCAGTATTTT	CASRRGGSGRLGTDTQYF
TRBV29-1	TRBJ2-1	.	.	TGCAGCGTCAACATGGACACCTACAATGAGCAGTTCTTC	CSVNMDTYNEQFF
TRBV24-1	TRBJ2-5	.	.	TGTGCCACCAGTGATTTTATCGGGGAGACCCAGTACTTC	CATSDFIGETQYF
TRBV19	TRBJ2-3	.	.	TGTGCCAGTAGTTGGCAGGGATCAGCAGGGCCAGATACGCAGTATTTT	CASSWQGSAGPDTQYF
TRBV5-6	TRBJ1-2	.	.	TGTGCCAGCAGCTCAATTCTTCCCAACTATGGCTACACCTTC	CASSSILPNYGYTF
TRBV2	TRBJ1-4	TRBD1	once	TGTGCCAGCAGCTTATCCGGGACAGCTAATGAAAAACTGTTTTTT	CASSLSGTANEKLFF
TRBV7-7	TRBJ2-3	.	.	TGTGCTAGCAGCTTAATGCCCACAGATACGCAGTATTTT	CASSLMPTDTQYF
TRBV25-1	TRBJ2-5	.	.	TGTGCCAGCAGTAGCAGGGCTCCTCAAGAGACCCAGTACTTC	CASSSRAPQETQYF
TRBV2	TRBJ1-2	.	few	TGTGCCAGCAGTGAATATGTATCAGGGTACCGTGGCTACACCTTC	CASSEYVSGYRGYTF
TRBV5-8	TRBJ1-1	TRBD1	.	TGTGCCAGCACATGGGACAGGGTCCTTCCTTTGGCTGAAGCTTTCTTT	CASTWDRVLPLAEAFF
TRBV10-3	TRBJ1-5	.	.	TGTGCCATCAGTGATCCTGAGACAGGAGATCAGCCCCAGCATTTT	CAISDPETGDQPQHF
TRBV3-1/TRBV3-2	TRBJ1-2	.	.	TGTGCCAGCAGCCAAGGGGACGGGACTAACTATGGCTACACCTTC	CASSQGDGTNYGYTF
TRBV19	TRBJ2-6	.	.	TGTGCCAGCTATAGGGGCTTTGGGGCCAACGTCCTGACTTTC	CASYRGFGANVLTF
TRBV6-1	TRBJ2-7	.	.	TGTGCCAGCAGTGAAGGTGCGGGCACCTACGAGCAGTACTTC	CASSEGAGTYEQYF
TRBV20-1	TRBJ2-4	.	.	TGCAGTGCGCAGGGGATGAACATTCAGTACTTC	CSAQGMNIQYF
TRBV27	TRBJ2-1	.	.	TGTGCCAGCAGTTTATCGCGGCAGTACAATGAGCAGTTCTTC	CASSLSRQYNEQFF
TRBV5-1	TRBJ1-2	.	.	TGCGCCAGCACCTCGGCTGTCAACTATGGCTACACCTTC	CASTSAVNYGYTF
TRBV11-3	TRBJ2-1	TRBD2	.	TGTGCCAGCAGCTTTAGCGGGACGGGAAATGAGCAGTTCTTC	CASSFSGTGNEQFF
TRBV5-5	TRBJ2-2	TRBD1	once	TGTGCCAGCAGGAGGGGGCACGGCAGCCTCACCGGGGAGCTGTTTTTT	CASRRGHGSLTGELFF
TRBV15	TRBJ1-6	.	.	TGTGCCACCAGCAGAGTGAGACAGCCTAATTCACCCCTCCACTTT	CATSRVRQPNSPLHF
TRBV19	TRBJ2-1	TRBD2	.	TGTGCCAGTGGGGAACTGGGTGGGAGGGTCGGGATAGATGAGCAGTTCTTC	CASGELGGRVGIDEQFF
TRBV4-2	TRBJ2-2	.	.	TGTGCCAGCAGGAAGAACACCGGGGAGCTGTTTTTT	CASRKNTGELFF
TRBV27	TRBJ1-2	.	.	TGTGCCAGCGCCCCGACAGTTCACTATGGCTACACCTTC	CASAPTVHYGYTF
TRBV10-1	TRBJ2-1	.	.	TGCGCCAGCAGTGAGATGCTTGCCAATGAGCAGTTCTTC	CASSEMLANEQFF
TRBV11-2	TRBJ2-7	.	once	TGTGCCAGCAGCTTTGACCCGCTCTGGGGGGAGCAGTACTTC	CASSFDPLWGEQYF
TRBV7-9	TRBJ2-3	.	.	TGTGCCAGCAGCATCACAGATACGCAGTATTTT	CASSITDTQYF
TRBV18	TRBJ1-6	.	.	TGTGCCAGCTCAGAAGATATAAGTAATTCACCCCTCCACTTT	CASSEDISNSPLHF
TRBV5-1	TRBJ1-1	TRBD1	.	TGCGCCAGCAGCTCTAGGACAGGCGTGAACACTGAAGCTTTCTTT	CASSSRTGVNTEAFF
TRBV14	TRBJ2-5	.	.	TGTGCCAGCAGCCGACGGTGGCAGGAAGAAGAGACCCAGTACTTC	CASSRRWQEEETQYF
TRBV2	TRBJ2-5	TRBD1	.	TGTGCCAGCAGTGTTCTCCAGGGGGCCGGGGAGACCCAGTACTTC	CASSVLQGAGETQYF
TRBV5-6	TRBJ2-5	TRBD2	.	TGTGCCAGCAGCCTGGGAGGGGTTCAAGAGACCCAGTACTTC	CASSLGGVQETQYF
TRBV30	TRBJ1-5	.	.	TGTGCCTGGAGTGGGGTCGGCTCTCAGCCCCAGCATTTT	CAWSGVGSQPQHF
TRBV4-3	TRBJ1-2	.	.	TGCGCCAGCAGCCAAGAACCGGGACCTTATGGCTACACCTTC	CASSQEPGPYGYTF
TRBV18	TRBJ2-6	TRBD1	.	TGTGCCAGCTCACCAACAGGGGGGTCTGGGGCCAACGTCCTGACTTTC	CASSPTGGSGANVLTF
TRBV7-3	TRBJ2-1	.	.	TGTGCCAGCAGCCTAGCGCGGTACAATGAGCAGTTCTTC	CASSLARYNEQFF
TRBV10-2	TRBJ1-1	TRBD1	.	TGCGCCAGCAGTGAGAACAGGGGGTTGGAAGCTTTCTTT	CASSENRGLEAFF
TRBV18	TRBJ2-1	.	.	TGTGCCAGCTCCCTTGGGGAGAGCTCCTACAATGAGCAGTTCTTC	CASSLGESSYNEQFF
TRBV5-6	TRBJ2-3	TRBD2	once	TGTGCCAGCAGCATAGCGGGAGTAGATACGCAGTATTTT	CASSIAGVDTQYF
TRBV6-1	TRBJ2-5	TRBD2	.	TGTGCCAGCAGTGAAGCGTCCCTAGCGGGGGAGGAGACCCAGTACTTC	CASSEASLAGEETQYF
TRBV18	TRBJ2-5	TRBD2	.	TGTGCCAGCTCATACGGACTAGCGGCTCACCAAGAGACCCAGTACTTC	CASSYGLAAHQETQYF
TRBV9	TRBJ2-2	TRBD2	.	TGTGCCAGCAGCGTAACTAGCGGGGGGGCCTTGGACACCGGGGAGCTGTTTTTT	CASSVTSGGALDTGELFF
TRBV5-4	TRBJ2-7	.	.	TGTGCCAGCAGCTTGGGCAGCAACTACGAGCAGTACTTC	CASSLGSNYEQYF
TRBV19	TRBJ1-3	.	once	TGTGCCAGTAGTATAGGAGGGGTCAACTTTATTGGAAACACCATATATTTT	CASSIGGVNFIGNTIYF
TRBV12-3/TRBV12-4	TRBJ1-4	.	.	TGTGCCAGCAGTTCCGACCAAGGGGAAAAACTGTTTTTT	CASSSDQGEKLFF
TRBV28	TRBJ1-4	.	.	TGTGCCAGCAGTTCCGCCGGGTCGGGGCAGCATGAAAAACTGTTTTTT	CASSSAGSGQHEKLFF
TRBV12-5	TRBJ2-2	.	once	TGTGCTAGTGGTTCCCTTCCCGGGGAGCTGTTTTTT	CASGSLPGELFF
TRBV5-1	TRBJ2-7	TRBD1	.	TGCGCCAGCAGCCCGGACAGGGTGGGCCAAGGCGAGCAGTACTTC	CASSPDRVGQGEQYF
TRBV7-9	TRBJ1-5	TRBD1	.	TGTGCCAGCAGCTTAGAGGGACAGGGAGATGGGCCCCAGCATTTT	CASSLEGQGDGPQHF
TRBV10-3	TRBJ1-1	.	.	TGTGCCATCAGGGAAACAGGGTCGAACACTGAAGCTTTCTTT	CAIRETGSNTEAFF
TRBV5-1	TRBJ1-4	.	many	TGCGCCAGCAGCCCGACTGCAATATTTGAAAAACTGTTTTTT	CASSPTAIFEKLFF
TRBV30	TRBJ1-5	TRBD1	.	TGTGCCTGGAGTGTAAAAGGGACAGGGTCCAATCAGCCCCAGCATTTT	CAWSVKGTGSNQPQHF
TRBV27	TRBJ1-6	.	.	TGTGCCAGCAGTTGGGGACAAAATTCACCCCTCCACTTT	CASSWGQNSPLHF
TRBV5-5	TRBJ1-2	.	once	TGTGCCAGCAGCCCGGATCCAGTCCCCAACTATGGCTACACCTTC	CASSPDPVPNYGYTF
TRBV7-3	TRBJ2-2	TRBD2	.	TGTGCCAGCAGCTTGACGTCTCGGGCTAGCGGGAGAACCGGGGAGCTGTTTTTT	CASSLTSRASGRTGELFF